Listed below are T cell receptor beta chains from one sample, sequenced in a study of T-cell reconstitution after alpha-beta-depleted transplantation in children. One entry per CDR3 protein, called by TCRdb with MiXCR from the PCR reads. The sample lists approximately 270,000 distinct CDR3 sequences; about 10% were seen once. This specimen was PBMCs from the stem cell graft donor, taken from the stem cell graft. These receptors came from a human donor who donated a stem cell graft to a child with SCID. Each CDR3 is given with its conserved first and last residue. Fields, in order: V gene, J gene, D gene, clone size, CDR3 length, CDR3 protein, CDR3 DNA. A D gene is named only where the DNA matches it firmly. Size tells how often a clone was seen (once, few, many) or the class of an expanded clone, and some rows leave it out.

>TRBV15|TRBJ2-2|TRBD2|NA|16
CATSRARGRDTGELFF
TGTGCCACCAGCAGAGCGAGAGGGAGGGACACCGGGGAGCTGTTTTTT
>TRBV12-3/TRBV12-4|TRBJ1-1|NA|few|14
CASSFSRANTEAFF
TGTGCCAGCAGTTTCTCCAGGGCGAACACTGAAGCTTTCTTT
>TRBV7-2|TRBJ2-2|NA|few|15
CASSLSARGTGELFF
TGTGCCAGCAGCCTCTCCGCCCGTGGCACCGGGGAGCTGTTTTTT
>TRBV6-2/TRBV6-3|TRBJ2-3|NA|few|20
CASSYVRRQGFLREADTQYF
TGTGCCAGCAGTTACGTGCGTAGGCAGGGGTTTTTGAGGGAGGCAGATACGCAGTATTTT
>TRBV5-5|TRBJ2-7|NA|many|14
CASSPHVGTYEQYF
TGTGCCAGCAGCCCCCATGTGGGTACCTACGAGCAGTACTTC
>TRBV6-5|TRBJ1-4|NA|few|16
CASSWAPVATNEKLFF
TGTGCCAGCAGTTGGGCCCCGGTAGCAACTAATGAAAAACTGTTTTTT
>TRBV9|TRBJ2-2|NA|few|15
CASSWGAENTGELFF
TGTGCCAGCAGTTGGGGGGCCGAGAACACCGGGGAGCTGTTTTTT
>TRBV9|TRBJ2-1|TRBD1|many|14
CASTKSDRGNEQFF
TGTGCCAGCACCAAATCGGACAGGGGGAATGAGCAGTTCTTC
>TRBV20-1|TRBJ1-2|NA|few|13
CSAESGPLGGYTF
TGCAGTGCAGAGTCCGGGCCCCTCGGTGGCTACACCTTC
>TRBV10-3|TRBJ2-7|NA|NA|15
CAISESRTGYYEQYF
TGTGCCATCAGTGAGTCAAGAACAGGATATTACGAGCAGTACTTC
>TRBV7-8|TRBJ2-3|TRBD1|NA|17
CASSLEGTGGSTDTQYF
TGTGCCAGCAGCTTAGAGGGGACAGGGGGCAGCACAGATACGCAGTATTTT
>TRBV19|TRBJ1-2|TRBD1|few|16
CASSTDPGQGAQSYTF
TGTGCCAGTAGTACTGATCCGGGACAGGGGGCGCAAAGCTACACCTTC
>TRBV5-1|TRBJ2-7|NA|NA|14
CASNTGRVEDEQYF
TGCGCCAGCAACACAGGCAGGGTGGAGGACGAGCAGTACTTC
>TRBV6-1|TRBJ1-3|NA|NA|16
CASSMRGGIRGNTIYF
TGTGCCAGCAGTATGAGGGGGGGCATACGTGGAAACACCATATATTTT
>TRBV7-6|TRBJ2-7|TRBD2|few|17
CASLGSGLAGSYYEQYF
TGTGCCAGCCTCGGCTCGGGACTAGCGGGCTCGTACTACGAGCAGTACTTC
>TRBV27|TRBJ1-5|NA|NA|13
CASSSGRDQPQHF
TGTGCCAGCAGTTCCGGGAGGGATCAGCCCCAGCATTTT
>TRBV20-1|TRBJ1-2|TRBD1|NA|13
CSARQGADYGYTF
TGCAGTGCAAGACAGGGGGCGGACTATGGCTACACCTTC
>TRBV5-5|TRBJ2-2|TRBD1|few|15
CASSLDRGITGELFF
TGTGCCAGCAGCTTGGACAGGGGAATCACCGGGGAGCTGTTTTTT
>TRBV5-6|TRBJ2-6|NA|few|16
CASSLGFGSGANVLTF
TGTGCCAGCAGCTTGGGGTTCGGCTCTGGGGCCAACGTCCTGACTTTC
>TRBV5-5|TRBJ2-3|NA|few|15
CASTPAQRSTDTQYF
TGTGCCAGCACCCCGGCGCAGCGGAGCACAGATACGCAGTATTTT
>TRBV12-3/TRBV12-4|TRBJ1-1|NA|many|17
CASSLARGFGENTEAFF
TGTGCCAGCAGTTTAGCGCGGGGGTTTGGAGAGAACACTGAAGCTTTCTTT
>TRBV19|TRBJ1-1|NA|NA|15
CASTPAGFELTEAFF
TGTGCCAGCACCCCGGCGGGGTTCGAATTAACTGAAGCTTTCTTT
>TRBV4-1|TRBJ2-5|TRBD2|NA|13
CASSQLGGETQYF
TGCGCCAGCAGCCAGCTCGGGGGGGAGACCCAGTACTTC
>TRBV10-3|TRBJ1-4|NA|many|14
CAIQGTGAGEKLFF
TGTGCCATTCAGGGGACGGGGGCTGGTGAAAAACTGTTTTTT
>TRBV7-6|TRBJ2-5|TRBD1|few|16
CASSRRDRRSQETQYF
TGTGCCAGCAGCCGAAGGGACAGGCGTTCTCAAGAGACCCAGTACTTC
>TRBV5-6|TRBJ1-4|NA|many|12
CASSFGLEKLFF
TGTGCCAGCAGCTTTGGCCTCGAAAAACTGTTTTTT
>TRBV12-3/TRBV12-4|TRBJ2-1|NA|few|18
CASSLRAQGFSSYNEQFF
TGTGCCAGCAGTTTAAGGGCGCAAGGATTTTCCTCTTACAATGAGCAGTTCTTC
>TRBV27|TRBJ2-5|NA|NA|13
CASSLGRRETQYF
TGTGCCAGCAGTTTGGGCAGGAGAGAGACCCAGTACTTC
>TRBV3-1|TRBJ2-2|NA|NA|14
CASSQGPTTGELFF
TGTGCCAGCAGCCAGGGACCCACCACCGGGGAGCTGTTTTTT